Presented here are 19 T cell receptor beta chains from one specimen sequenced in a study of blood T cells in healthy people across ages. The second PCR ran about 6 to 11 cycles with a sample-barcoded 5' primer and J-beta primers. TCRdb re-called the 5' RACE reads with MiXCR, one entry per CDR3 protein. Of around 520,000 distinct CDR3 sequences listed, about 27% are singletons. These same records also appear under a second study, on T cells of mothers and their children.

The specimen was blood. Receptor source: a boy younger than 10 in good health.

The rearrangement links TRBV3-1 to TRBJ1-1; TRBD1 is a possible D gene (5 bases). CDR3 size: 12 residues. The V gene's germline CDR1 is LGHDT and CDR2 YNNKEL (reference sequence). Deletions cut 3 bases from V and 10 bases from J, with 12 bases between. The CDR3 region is CASSHRAGGAFF. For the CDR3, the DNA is TGTGCCAGCAGCCACAGGGCGGGAGGAGCTTTCTTT.

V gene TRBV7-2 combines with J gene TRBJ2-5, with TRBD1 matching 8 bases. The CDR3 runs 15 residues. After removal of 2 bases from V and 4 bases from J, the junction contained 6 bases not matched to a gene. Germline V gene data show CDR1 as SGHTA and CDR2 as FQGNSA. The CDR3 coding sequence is TGTGCCAGCAGCTTATTCAGGGGGCTCCGAGAGACCCAGTACTTC. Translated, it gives CASSLFRGLRETQYF.

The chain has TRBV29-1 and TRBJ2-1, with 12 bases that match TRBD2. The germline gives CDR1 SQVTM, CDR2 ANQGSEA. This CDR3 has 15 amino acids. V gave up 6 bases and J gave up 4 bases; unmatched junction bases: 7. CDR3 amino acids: CSVDGLAGRYNEQFF. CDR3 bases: TGCAGCGTGGATGGACTAGCGGGACGATACAATGAGCAGTTCTTC.

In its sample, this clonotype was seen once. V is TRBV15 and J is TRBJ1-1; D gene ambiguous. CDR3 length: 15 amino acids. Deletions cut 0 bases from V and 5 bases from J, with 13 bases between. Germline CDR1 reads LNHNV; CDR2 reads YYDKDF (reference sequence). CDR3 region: CATSRDGVWETEAFF. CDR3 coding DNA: TGTGCCACCAGCAGAGATGGGGTTTGGGAAACTGAAGCTTTCTTT.

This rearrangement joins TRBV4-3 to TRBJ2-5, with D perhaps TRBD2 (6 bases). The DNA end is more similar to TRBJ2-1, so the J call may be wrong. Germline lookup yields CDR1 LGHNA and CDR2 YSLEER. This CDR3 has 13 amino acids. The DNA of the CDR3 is TGCGCCAGCAGCCGGCAGGGAGCGGGCGAGCAGTTCTTC. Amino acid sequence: CASSRQGAGEQFF.

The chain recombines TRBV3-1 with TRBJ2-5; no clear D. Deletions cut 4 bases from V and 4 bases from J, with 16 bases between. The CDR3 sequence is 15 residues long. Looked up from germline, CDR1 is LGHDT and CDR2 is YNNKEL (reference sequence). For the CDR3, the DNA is TGTGCCAGCAGCCGTATCGACCTCGGTGCAGAGACCCAGTACTTC. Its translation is CASSRIDLGAETQYF.

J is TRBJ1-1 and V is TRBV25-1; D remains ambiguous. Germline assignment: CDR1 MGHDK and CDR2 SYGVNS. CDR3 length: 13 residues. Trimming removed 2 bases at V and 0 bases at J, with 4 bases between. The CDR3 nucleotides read TGTGCCAGCAGTGAAGGGATGAACACTGAAGCTTTCTTT. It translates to CASSEGMNTEAFF.

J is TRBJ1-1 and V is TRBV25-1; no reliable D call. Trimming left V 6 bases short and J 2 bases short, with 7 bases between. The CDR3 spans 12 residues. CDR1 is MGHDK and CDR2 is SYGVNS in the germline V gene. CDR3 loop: CASRAGNTEAFF. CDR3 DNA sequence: TGTGCCAGCAGGGCGGGTAACACTGAAGCTTTCTTT. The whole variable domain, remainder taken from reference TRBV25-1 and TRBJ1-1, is EADIYQTPRYLVIGTGKKITLECSQTMGHDKMYWYQQDPGMELHLIHYSYGVNSTEKGDLSSESTVSRIRTEHFPLTLESARPSHTSQYLCASRAGNTEAFFGQGTRLTVV.

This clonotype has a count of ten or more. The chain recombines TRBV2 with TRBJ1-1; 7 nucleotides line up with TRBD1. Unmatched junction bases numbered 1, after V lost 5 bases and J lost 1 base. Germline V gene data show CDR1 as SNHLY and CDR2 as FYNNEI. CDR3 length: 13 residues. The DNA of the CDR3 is TGTGCCAGCAGTTGGACAGGGAACACTGAAGCTTTCTTT. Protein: CASSWTGNTEAFF.

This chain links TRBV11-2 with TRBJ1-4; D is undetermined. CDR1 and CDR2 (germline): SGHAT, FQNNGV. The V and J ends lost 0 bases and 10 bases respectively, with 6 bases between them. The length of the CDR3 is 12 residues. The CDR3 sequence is CASSLETGKLFF. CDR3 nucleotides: TGTGCCAGCAGCTTAGAAACGGGAAAACTGTTTTTT.

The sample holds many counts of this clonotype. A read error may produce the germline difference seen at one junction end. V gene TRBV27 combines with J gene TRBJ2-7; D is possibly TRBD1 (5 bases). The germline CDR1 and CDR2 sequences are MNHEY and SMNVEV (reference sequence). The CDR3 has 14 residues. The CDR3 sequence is CASSLSGNSYEQYF. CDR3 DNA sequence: TGTGCCAGCAGCTTATCAGGGAACTCCTACGAGCAGTACTTC.

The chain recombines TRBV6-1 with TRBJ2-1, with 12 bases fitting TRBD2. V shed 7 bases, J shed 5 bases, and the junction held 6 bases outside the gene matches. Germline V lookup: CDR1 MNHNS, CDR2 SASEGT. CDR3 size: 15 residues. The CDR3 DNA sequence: TGTGCCAGCATTTTACTAGCGGGGGGAAACAATGAGCAGTTCTTC. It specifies CASILLAGGNNEQFF.

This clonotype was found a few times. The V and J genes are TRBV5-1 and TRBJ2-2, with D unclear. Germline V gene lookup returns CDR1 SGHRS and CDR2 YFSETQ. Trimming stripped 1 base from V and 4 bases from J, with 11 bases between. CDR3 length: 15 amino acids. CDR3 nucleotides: TGCGCCAGCAGCTTGCGGCAGGTTTCCACCGGGGAGCTGTTTTTT. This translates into CASSLRQVSTGELFF.

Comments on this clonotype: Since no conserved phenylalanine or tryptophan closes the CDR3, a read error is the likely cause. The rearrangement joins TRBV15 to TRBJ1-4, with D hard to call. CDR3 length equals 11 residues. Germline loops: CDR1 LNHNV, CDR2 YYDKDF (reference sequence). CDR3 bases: TGTGCCACCAGCGGAGAGAAGGAACTGTTTTTG. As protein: CATSGEKELFL.

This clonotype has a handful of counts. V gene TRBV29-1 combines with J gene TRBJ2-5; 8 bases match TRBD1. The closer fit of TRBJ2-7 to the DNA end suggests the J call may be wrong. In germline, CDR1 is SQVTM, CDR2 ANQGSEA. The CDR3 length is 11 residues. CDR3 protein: CSVLGQGEQYF. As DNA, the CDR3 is TGCAGCGTCCTCGGACAGGGCGAGCAGTACTTC.

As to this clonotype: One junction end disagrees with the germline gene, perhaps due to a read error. The chain's CDR3 is CSAISGVLAENIQYF. CDR3 coding DNA: TGCAGTGCTATATCGGGAGTCCTAGCCGAAAACATTCAGTACTTC. The chain has TRBV20-1 and TRBJ2-4; a possible D gene is TRBD2 (6 bases). Germline loops: CDR1 DFQATT, CDR2 SNEGSKA (reference sequence). The CDR3 consists of 15 residues.

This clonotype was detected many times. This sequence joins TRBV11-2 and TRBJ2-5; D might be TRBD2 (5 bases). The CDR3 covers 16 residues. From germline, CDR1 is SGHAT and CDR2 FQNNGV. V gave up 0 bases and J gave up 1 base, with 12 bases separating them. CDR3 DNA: TGTGCCAGCAGCTTAGATCTTCGGGGTACCCAAGAGACCCAGTACTTC. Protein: CASSLDLRGTQETQYF.

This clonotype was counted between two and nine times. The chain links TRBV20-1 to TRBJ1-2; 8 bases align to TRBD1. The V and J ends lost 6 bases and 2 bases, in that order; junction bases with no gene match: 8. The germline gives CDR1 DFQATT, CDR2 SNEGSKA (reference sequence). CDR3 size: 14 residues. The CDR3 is CSAQDRVLNYGYTF. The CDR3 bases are TGCAGTGCGCAGGACAGGGTGTTGAACTATGGCTACACCTTC.

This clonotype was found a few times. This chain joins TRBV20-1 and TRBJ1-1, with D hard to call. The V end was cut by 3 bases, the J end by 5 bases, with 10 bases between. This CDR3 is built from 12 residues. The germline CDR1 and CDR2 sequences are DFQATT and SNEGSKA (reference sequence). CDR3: CSARELRTEAFF. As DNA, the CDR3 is TGCAGTGCTAGGGAGTTACGGACTGAAGCTTTCTTT.